This is a list of T cell receptor beta chains from one sample in a study of T cell repertoires in cytomegalovirus infection. No cognate antigen is known for these TCRs. MiXCR, run by TCRdb on the reads, gives a single entry per CDR3 protein. This sample carries hundreds of thousands of distinct CDR3 sequences, 31% of them seen once, and the ten largest clones take 13%. The material sequenced was cultured CD8+ T cells from PBMCs, taken from culture after CMV antigen stimulation. These receptors all come from a human donor in good health (CMV status not recorded). Some clones in this sample may be carry-over from other donors' samples. CDR3s include the opening cysteine and the closing phenylalanine or tryptophan. The D gene is left open where the match is weak. Expanded clones get a size class; other rows say once, few or many, or leave the size out.

>TRBV12-3/TRBV12-4|NA|TRBJ2-1|few
TGTGCCAGCACCAAAAGAGGGGACGAGCAGTTCTTC
CASTKRGDEQFF
>TRBV4-1|TRBD1|TRBJ1-5|NA
TGCGCCAGCAGCCAAGGGACAGGGCAACCCCAGCATTTT
CASSQGTGQPQHF
>TRBV7-9|TRBD1|TRBJ2-7|few
TGTGCCAGCAGCCGTAGGACAGGGTTATCCTACGAGCAGTACTTC
CASSRRTGLSYEQYF
>TRBV9|TRBD1|TRBJ2-2|NA
TGTGCCAGCAGCGTAGTGGGACAGGGCTCCGGGGAGCTGTTTTTT
CASSVVGQGSGELFF
>TRBV4-2|NA|TRBJ1-2|NA
TGTGCCAGCAGGGGGGGAGGCACCTCAGGGGGCTACACCTTC
CASRGGGTSGGYTF
>TRBV6-2/TRBV6-3|NA|TRBJ1-5|NA
TGTGCCAGCAGGATTGGGGTTCAGCCCCAGCATTTT
CASRIGVQPQHF
>TRBV19|NA|TRBJ2-1|NA
TGTGCCAGTAGTATTTCACAGGGCAATGAGCAGTTCTTC
CASSISQGNEQFF
>TRBV11-2|NA|TRBJ1-3|NA
TGTGCCAGCAGCTTTATTGTGGCGGGGGCTGGAAACACCATATATTTT
CASSFIVAGAGNTIYF
>TRBV10-2|NA|TRBJ2-5|NA
TGCGCCAGCAAGGACAGTGATTGGGAGACCCAGTACTTC
CASKDSDWETQYF
>TRBV27|NA|TRBJ1-6|NA
TGTGCCAGCAGTCCGGGACTCCTCTCGGGGTCACCCCTCCACTTT
CASSPGLLSGSPLHF
>TRBV7-6|NA|TRBJ1-1|many
TGTGCCAGCAGCTTAGCAAAGGGGGGATTGAACACTGAAGCTTTCTTT
CASSLAKGGLNTEAFF
>TRBV7-3|NA|TRBJ2-5|NA
TGTGCCAGCAGCTTACACGGGCAGGGGGGTTTGGAGACCCAGTACTTC
CASSLHGQGGLETQYF
>TRBV12-3/TRBV12-4|TRBD1|TRBJ2-2|many
TGTGCCAGCAGTTCAACAGGGGGCTTGACCGGGGAGCTGTTTTTT
CASSSTGGLTGELFF
>TRBV19|NA|TRBJ2-1|NA
TGTGCCAGTAGTATCCCGTCTAGACCCGAAAATGAGCAGTTCTTC
CASSIPSRPENEQFF
>TRBV9|NA|TRBJ2-3|NA
TGTGCCAGCAAAGGGGGGGCTCCAGATACGCAGTATTTT
CASKGGAPDTQYF
>TRBV10-3|NA|TRBJ1-2|few
TGTGCCATCAGTGACGGTGGGGGGCCTTTCGGCTACACCTTC
CAISDGGGPFGYTF
>TRBV7-9|NA|TRBJ1-1|few
TGTGCCAGCAGCCTTTTATCAGGGCCGGATAGTGCCGAAGCTTTCTTT
CASSLLSGPDSAEAFF
>TRBV6-1|NA|TRBJ1-3|NA
TGTGCCGGCACACGAGAAAGCGGGTACACCATATATTTT
CAGTRESGYTIYF
>TRBV10-3|TRBD1|TRBJ1-6|NA
TGTGCCATCAGTGACTCTTCCTGGACAGGTAATTCACCCCTCCACTTT
CAISDSSWTGNSPLHF
>TRBV6-2/TRBV6-3|TRBD1|TRBJ1-1|NA
TGTGCCAGCAGTTCCAGACAGGGTACAGAGGCTTTCTTT
CASSSRQGTEAFF
>TRBV7-2|NA|TRBJ2-3|many
TGTGCCAGCAGCTTAGCCGCTAACCCCACAGATACGCAGTATTTT
CASSLAANPTDTQYF
>TRBV6-1|NA|TRBJ2-2|many
TGTGCCAGCAGTACTGGGTGGAGTACCGGGGAGCTGTTTTTT
CASSTGWSTGELFF
>TRBV6-6|TRBD1|TRBJ1-4|NA
TGTGCCAGCAGGCCGGGACAGGCCTTCGGAAAACTGTTTTTT
CASRPGQAFGKLFF
>TRBV11-3|NA|TRBJ2-1|NA
TGTGCCAGCAGCTTCGGACACTTCTCCTACAATGAGCAGTTCTTC
CASSFGHFSYNEQFF